A selection of T cell receptor beta chains follows, all from one sample in a study of T cells after yellow fever vaccination. TCRdb re-called the 5' RACE reads through MiXCR, storing one row per CDR3 protein. Of hundreds of thousands of distinct CDR3 sequences in the sample, about 19% were seen once. The source was PBMCs, collected before the yellow fever booster vaccination. These receptors all come from a man aged 18-30 years who received the YFV17D yellow fever vaccine. Each CDR3 is given with its conserved first and last residue. A D gene is named only where the DNA matches it firmly. Not every row has a clone size; where given, it reads once, few, many or a size class.

cdr3_aa: CASSPQVNTGELFF; cdr3_nt: TGTGCCAGCAGCCCCCAGGTTAACACCGGGGAGCTGTTTTTT; j_call: TRBJ2-2; d_call: -; v_call: TRBV3-1; clone_size: -
cdr3_aa: CSASKRGSTDTQYF; cdr3_nt: TGCAGTGCTAGTAAGCGGGGGAGCACAGATACGCAGTATTTT; j_call: TRBJ2-3; d_call: TRBD2; v_call: TRBV20-1; clone_size: -
cdr3_aa: CAISNQVYEQYF; cdr3_nt: TGTGCCATCAGTAATCAGGTGTACGAGCAGTACTTC; j_call: TRBJ2-7; d_call: -; v_call: TRBV10-3; clone_size: few
cdr3_aa: CASSLGFRDIQYF; cdr3_nt: TGTGCCAGCAGCTTAGGGTTCCGGGACATTCAGTACTTC; j_call: TRBJ2-4; d_call: -; v_call: TRBV7-6; clone_size: few
cdr3_aa: CASGDRDANTGELFF; cdr3_nt: TGTGCCAGCGGGGATCGGGATGCGAACACCGGGGAGCTGTTTTTT; j_call: TRBJ2-2; d_call: -; v_call: TRBV7-9; clone_size: -
cdr3_aa: CASSLGVYTDTQYF; cdr3_nt: TGTGCCAGCAGCTTAGGGGTTTACACAGATACGCAGTATTTT; j_call: TRBJ2-3; d_call: -; v_call: TRBV7-9; clone_size: few
cdr3_aa: CASSQWVEGEQFF; cdr3_nt: TGTGCCAGCAGCCAGTGGGTCGAGGGTGAGCAGTTCTTC; j_call: TRBJ2-1; d_call: -; v_call: TRBV3-1; clone_size: few
cdr3_aa: CASSPLQGAEAFF; cdr3_nt: TGTGCCAGCAGTCCTCTCCAGGGGGCTGAAGCTTTCTTT; j_call: TRBJ1-1; d_call: TRBD1; v_call: TRBV6-5; clone_size: few
cdr3_aa: CASSFSSYNSPLHF; cdr3_nt: TGTGCCAGCAGTTTCAGCTCCTATAATTCACCCCTCCACTTT; j_call: TRBJ1-6; d_call: -; v_call: TRBV12-3/TRBV12-4; clone_size: few
cdr3_aa: CASSAMGGWAQFF; cdr3_nt: TGTGCCAGCAGTGCGATGGGGGGGTGGGCGCAGTTCTTC; j_call: TRBJ2-1; d_call: TRBD2; v_call: TRBV6-4; clone_size: few
cdr3_aa: CASSPRTSGASYNEQFF; cdr3_nt: TGTGCCAGCAGCCCCAGGACTAGCGGGGCCTCTTACAATGAGCAGTTCTTC; j_call: TRBJ2-1; d_call: TRBD2; v_call: TRBV7-7; clone_size: few
cdr3_aa: CASRYRTANTGELFF; cdr3_nt: TGCGCCAGCAGGTACAGGACAGCGAACACCGGGGAGCTGTTTTTT; j_call: TRBJ2-2; d_call: -; v_call: TRBV5-1; clone_size: -
cdr3_aa: CASSGRTSGDTQYF; cdr3_nt: TGTGCCAGCAGTGGTCGGACTAGCGGTGATACGCAGTATTTT; j_call: TRBJ2-3; d_call: TRBD2; v_call: TRBV2; clone_size: few
cdr3_aa: CASSYGGGRLETQYF; cdr3_nt: TGTGCCAGCAGTTACGGGGGGGGCCGGTTGGAGACCCAGTACTTC; j_call: TRBJ2-5; d_call: -; v_call: TRBV6-5; clone_size: -
cdr3_aa: CASSQYPSGGGALSSYNSPLHF; cdr3_nt: TGTGCCAGCAGCCAGTACCCGAGCGGAGGGGGCGCCCTGAGCTCCTATAATTCACCCCTCCACTTT; j_call: TRBJ1-6; d_call: TRBD1; v_call: TRBV5-5; clone_size: many
cdr3_aa: CASGLAAGELFF; cdr3_nt: TGCGCCAGCGGACTAGCGGCCGGGGAGCTGTTTTTT; j_call: TRBJ2-2; d_call: TRBD2; v_call: TRBV5-1; clone_size: few
cdr3_aa: CASSVRGLGADTQYF; cdr3_nt: TGTGCCAGCAGCGTTCGGGGGCTCGGGGCAGATACGCAGTATTTT; j_call: TRBJ2-3; d_call: -; v_call: TRBV9; clone_size: -
cdr3_aa: CASSFRPLGVWFF; cdr3_nt: TGTGCCAGCAGTTTTAGACCCTTGGGGGTTTGGTTCTTC; j_call: TRBJ2-1; d_call: -; v_call: TRBV27; clone_size: few
cdr3_aa: CASPHPQGSHTDTQYF; cdr3_nt: TGTGCCAGCCCGCACCCTCAGGGCTCCCACACAGATACGCAGTATTTT; j_call: TRBJ2-3; d_call: -; v_call: TRBV7-2; clone_size: once
cdr3_aa: CSPGQGGQPQHF; cdr3_nt: TGCAGTCCTGGACAGGGTGGGCAGCCCCAGCATTTT; j_call: TRBJ1-5; d_call: TRBD1; v_call: TRBV20-1; clone_size: few
cdr3_aa: CASSFDRTDTQYF; cdr3_nt: TGTGCCAGCAGCTTCGACAGAACAGATACGCAGTATTTT; j_call: TRBJ2-3; d_call: -; v_call: TRBV7-3; clone_size: few
cdr3_aa: CSASQGGRETQYF; cdr3_nt: TGCAGTGCTAGCCAGGGGGGGCGGGAGACCCAGTACTTC; j_call: TRBJ2-5; d_call: -; v_call: TRBV20-1; clone_size: -
cdr3_aa: CASSHPGQGVQPQHF; cdr3_nt: TGTGCCAGCAGTCACCCGGGACAGGGGGTTCAGCCCCAGCATTTT; j_call: TRBJ1-5; d_call: TRBD1; v_call: TRBV12-3/TRBV12-4; clone_size: -
cdr3_aa: CASSLRQPVNEQFF; cdr3_nt: TGCGCCAGCAGCTTGCGACAGCCAGTTAATGAGCAGTTCTTC; j_call: TRBJ2-1; d_call: -; v_call: TRBV5-1; clone_size: many
cdr3_aa: CASSYRGGSTDTQYF; cdr3_nt: TGTGCCAGCAGTTATAGAGGGGGTAGCACAGATACGCAGTATTTT; j_call: TRBJ2-3; d_call: -; v_call: TRBV9; clone_size: few
cdr3_aa: CASSASQDRGAYNEQFF; cdr3_nt: TGTGCCAGCAGCGCCTCCCAGGACAGGGGGGCTTACAATGAGCAGTTCTTC; j_call: TRBJ2-1; d_call: TRBD1; v_call: TRBV5-6; clone_size: few
cdr3_aa: CSAHTGTRNTDTQYF; cdr3_nt: TGCAGTGCTCACACAGGGACTAGGAACACAGATACGCAGTATTTT; j_call: TRBJ2-3; d_call: TRBD2; v_call: TRBV20-1; clone_size: -
cdr3_aa: CASSLGLGTYGYTF; cdr3_nt: TGTGCCAGCAGCTTGGGACTCGGCACCTATGGCTACACCTTC; j_call: TRBJ1-2; d_call: -; v_call: TRBV7-2; clone_size: once
cdr3_aa: CASSPSLRDTQYF; cdr3_nt: TGTGCCAGCAGCCCCTCTCTCAGGGATACGCAGTATTTT; j_call: TRBJ2-3; d_call: -; v_call: TRBV7-2; clone_size: -
cdr3_aa: CASSLVASPQETQYF; cdr3_nt: TGCGCCAGCAGCTTGGTTGCTAGCCCCCAAGAGACCCAGTACTTC; j_call: TRBJ2-5; d_call: -; v_call: TRBV5-1; clone_size: -
cdr3_aa: CSASGSGNEQYF; cdr3_nt: TGCAGTGCTAGTGGTTCGGGGAACGAGCAGTACTTC; j_call: TRBJ2-7; d_call: -; v_call: TRBV20-1; clone_size: -
cdr3_aa: CSAPRRNTEAFF; cdr3_nt: TGCAGTGCTCCACGGAGGAACACTGAAGCTTTCTTT; j_call: TRBJ1-1; d_call: -; v_call: TRBV20-1; clone_size: -
cdr3_aa: CASSQANYGYTF; cdr3_nt: TGTGCCAGCAGCCAAGCTAACTATGGCTACACCTTC; j_call: TRBJ1-2; d_call: -; v_call: TRBV4-1; clone_size: many
cdr3_aa: CASSLMTGGETQYF; cdr3_nt: TGTGCCAGCAGCTTGATGACAGGGGGTGAGACCCAGTACTTC; j_call: TRBJ2-5; d_call: TRBD1; v_call: TRBV7-2; clone_size: -
cdr3_aa: CASSHSQYQETQYF; cdr3_nt: TGTGCCAGCAGCCACTCTCAGTACCAAGAGACCCAGTACTTC; j_call: TRBJ2-5; d_call: -; v_call: TRBV14; clone_size: few
cdr3_aa: CASSVGPQRGAFTDTQYF; cdr3_nt: TGTGCCAGCAGCGTAGGACCTCAGCGGGGGGCATTCACAGATACGCAGTATTTT; j_call: TRBJ2-3; d_call: TRBD2; v_call: TRBV9; clone_size: -
cdr3_aa: CASSYPAEAFF; cdr3_nt: TGTGCCAGCAGTTACCCAGCTGAAGCTTTCTTT; j_call: TRBJ1-1; d_call: -; v_call: TRBV6-2/TRBV6-3; clone_size: few
cdr3_aa: CATLRVLGEQYF; cdr3_nt: TGTGCCACCCTCCGGGTCCTAGGGGAGCAGTACTTC; j_call: TRBJ2-7; d_call: -; v_call: TRBV28; clone_size: few
cdr3_aa: CSVPRGTGFDYGYTF; cdr3_nt: TGCAGCGTCCCTAGGGGGACAGGGTTTGACTATGGCTACACCTTC; j_call: TRBJ1-2; d_call: TRBD1; v_call: TRBV29-1; clone_size: -
cdr3_aa: CASSPQPQGRAGNTIYF; cdr3_nt: TGCGCCAGCAGCCCACAACCGCAGGGTAGAGCTGGAAACACCATATATTTT; j_call: TRBJ1-3; d_call: -; v_call: TRBV5-1; clone_size: few
cdr3_aa: CASSSRIAGDTGELFF; cdr3_nt: TGTGCCAGCAGCTCCAGAATAGCGGGGGACACCGGGGAGCTGTTTTTT; j_call: TRBJ2-2; d_call: TRBD2; v_call: TRBV7-2; clone_size: few
cdr3_aa: CGTRDGTSGGNPETQYF; cdr3_nt: TGTGGTACCAGGGACGGGACTAGCGGGGGGAATCCGGAGACCCAGTACTTC; j_call: TRBJ2-5; d_call: TRBD2; v_call: TRBV10-3; clone_size: few
cdr3_aa: CASSPGLANVLTF; cdr3_nt: TGCGCCAGCAGCCCTGGGCTGGCCAACGTCCTGACTTTC; j_call: TRBJ2-6; d_call: -; v_call: TRBV4-3; clone_size: few
cdr3_aa: CASKLAGTSYEQYF; cdr3_nt: TGTGCCAGCAAACTCGCGGGGACCTCCTACGAGCAGTACTTC; j_call: TRBJ2-7; d_call: -; v_call: TRBV6-2/TRBV6-3; clone_size: -
cdr3_aa: CASSQRLGGGGNEQFF; cdr3_nt: TGTGCCAGCAGCCAACGACTAGGAGGGGGAGGCAATGAGCAGTTCTTC; j_call: TRBJ2-1; d_call: -; v_call: TRBV4-2; clone_size: -
cdr3_aa: CASSFLTTAMEQYF; cdr3_nt: TGTGCCAGCAGCTTCCTTACGACAGCCATGGAGCAGTACTTC; j_call: TRBJ2-7; d_call: -; v_call: TRBV11-2; clone_size: few
cdr3_aa: CASRPRADPMNTEAFF; cdr3_nt: TGTGCCAGCAGACCCCGCGCAGACCCCATGAACACTGAAGCTTTCTTT; j_call: TRBJ1-1; d_call: -; v_call: TRBV6-6; clone_size: -
cdr3_aa: CASSPPGAAGDTQYF; cdr3_nt: TGTGCCAGCAGCCCCCCAGGAGCCGCAGGAGATACGCAGTATTTT; j_call: TRBJ2-3; d_call: -; v_call: TRBV7-3; clone_size: few
cdr3_aa: CASSYKPSSGNTIYF; cdr3_nt: TGTGCCAGCAGTTACAAGCCAAGCTCTGGAAACACCATATATTTT; j_call: TRBJ1-3; d_call: -; v_call: TRBV6-5; clone_size: -
cdr3_aa: CASSLIGQVTNYGYTF; cdr3_nt: TGTGCCAGCAGCTTAATTGGACAGGTGACTAACTATGGCTACACCTTC; j_call: TRBJ1-2; d_call: TRBD1; v_call: TRBV7-9; clone_size: -
cdr3_aa: CASSRGVEAHEQFF; cdr3_nt: TGTGCCAGTAGTAGGGGGGTTGAGGCCCATGAGCAGTTCTTC; j_call: TRBJ2-1; d_call: -; v_call: TRBV19; clone_size: -
cdr3_aa: CASRDGGIYNEQFF; cdr3_nt: TGCGCCAGCAGGGACGGGGGGATCTACAATGAGCAGTTCTTC; j_call: TRBJ2-1; d_call: TRBD2; v_call: TRBV5-1; clone_size: few
cdr3_aa: CASWGSLNREQYF; cdr3_nt: TGTGCCAGCTGGGGGTCCTTGAACCGCGAGCAGTACTTC; j_call: TRBJ2-7; d_call: -; v_call: TRBV27; clone_size: few
cdr3_aa: CSAWDSSGDPTDTQYF; cdr3_nt: TGCAGTGCTTGGGATTCTAGCGGGGACCCGACAGATACGCAGTATTTT; j_call: TRBJ2-3; d_call: TRBD2; v_call: TRBV20-1; clone_size: -